The 22 T cell receptor beta chains below all came from one sample that was sequenced in a study of CD8 T cells in ankylosing spondylitis. MiXCR, applied by TCRdb to the 5' RACE reads, yields one record per CDR3 protein. The data show under 250,000 distinct CDR3 sequences, with 10% to 13% seen just once and approximately 2.5% held by the top ten. The sequenced sample was blood, either unsorted or a sorted T cell fraction (not recorded which). These receptors all stem from a male donor with ankylosing spondylitis or in good health (not recorded which).

This clonotype was seen many times. The rearrangement joins TRBV7-9 to TRBJ2-3, with TRBD2 matching 10 bases. The germline CDR1 and CDR2 sequences are SEHNR and FQNEAQ (reference sequence). This CDR3 spans 14 amino acids. The V segment lost 4 bases and the J segment 6 bases; nucleotides outside the gene matches: 4. The CDR3 DNA sequence: TGTGCCAGCAGCTCCGGAGCGGGAGGGGATACGCAGTATTTT. Protein sequence: CASSSGAGGDTQYF.

This clonotype was seen at least ten times. This sequence joins TRBV6-2 or TRBV6-3 and TRBJ1-1; 7 nucleotides match TRBD1. V shed 4 bases and J 2 bases; nucleotides not matched to a gene: 7. The CDR3 length is 15 residues. CDR1 and CDR2 from the germline V gene are MNHEY and SVGEGT. The CDR3 reads CASSSGTAINTEAFF. CDR3 nucleotides: TGTGCCAGCAGTTCCGGGACAGCTATAAACACTGAAGCTTTCTTT.

This clonotype was observed many times. The chain joins TRBV20-1 to TRBJ1-3; D is ambiguous. Trimming took off 4 bases at V and 0 bases at J, with 19 bases between the two ends. Germline values: CDR1 DFQATT, CDR2 SNEGSKA (reference sequence). CDR3 length: 17 residues. In DNA, the CDR3 is TGCAGTGCTACCAGGCCCGCAGGTACCAGCTCTGGAAACACCATATATTTT. This gives the protein CSATRPAGTSSGNTIYF.

V usage is TRBV6-2 or TRBV6-3 and J usage is TRBJ2-3; D not resolved. The CDR3 has 14 residues. The V gene lost 8 bases and the J gene lost 6 bases, with 18 bases spanning the gap. Germline CDR1 MNHEY, CDR2 SVGEGT. For the CDR3, the DNA is TGTGCCAGCTCTCTAACACTCTCGGTCGATACGCAGTATTTT. This translates into CASSLTLSVDTQYF.

Ten or more counts support this clonotype. At one end, the junction sequence differs from germline, possibly due to a read error. V is TRBV7-9 and J is TRBJ2-7, with D possibly called TRBD1 or TRBD2 (7 bases each). CDR1 and CDR2 (germline): SEHNR, FQNEAQ (reference sequence). CDR3 length: 12 residues. The CDR3 protein is CATSGTVNEQYF. The CDR3 coding sequence is TGTGCCACCAGCGGGACAGTGAACGAGCAGTACTTC.

This clonotype was counted at least ten times. The chain is built from TRBV12-3 or TRBV12-4 and TRBJ2-2; D ambiguous. The CDR3 runs to 12 residues. Trimming cost V 6 bases and J 8 bases, with 10 bases left between them. The CDR3 spells CASSYDKGELFF. The CDR3 coding sequence is TGTGCCAGCAGCTACGACAAGGGGGAGCTGTTTTTT.

There are many counts of this clonotype. This chain joins TRBV30 and TRBJ2-7; 9 positions agree with TRBD1. J lost 5 bases, V lost 4 bases, and 9 bases had no gene match. The CDR3 contains 14 residues. Germline CDR1 is GTSNPN and CDR2 is SVGIG (reference sequence). CDR3 nucleotides: TGTGCCTGGAATGCCGGGACAGGGTCCCACGAGCAGTACTTC. Protein product: CAWNAGTGSHEQYF.

The genes are TRBV7-2 and TRBJ2-3, with TRBD1 identical over 9 bases. V trimming: 2 bases; J trimming: 1 base; junction bases outside the gene matches: 4. This CDR3 comprises 16 residues. Looked up from germline, CDR1 is SGHTA and CDR2 is FQGNSA. This chain's CDR3 is CASSLRDRAGTDTQYF. Here the CDR3 DNA reads TGTGCCAGCAGCTTACGGGACAGGGCTGGCACAGATACGCAGTATTTT.

This clonotype was seen repeatedly, ten times or more. V and J are TRBV5-1 and TRBJ2-1; 10 positions match TRBD2. The length of the CDR3 is 17 residues. The germline V gene has CDR1 SGHRS and CDR2 YFSETQ. V gave up 0 bases and J gave up 0 bases; unmatched junction bases: 3. Here the CDR3 DNA reads TGCGCCAGCAGCTTGGAGGCTAGCGGGAGCTCCTACAATGAGCAGTTCTTC. Translated: CASSLEASGSSYNEQFF.

There are many counts of this clonotype. The V and J genes are TRBV5-1 and TRBJ2-7, with 9 bases identical to TRBD1. In germline, CDR1 is SGHRS, CDR2 YFSETQ. This CDR3 is built from 14 residues. The trim removed 2 bases at V and 3 bases at J, leaving 3 bases unmatched. CDR3 in DNA: TGCGCCAGCAGCTTTGGGACAGGGATCTACGAGCAGTACTTC. Its translation: CASSFGTGIYEQYF.

V and J are TRBV5-4 and TRBJ1-1; 8 bases match TRBD1. Per germline, CDR1 SGHNT and CDR2 YYREEE (reference sequence). The CDR3 runs to 15 residues. V dropped 0 bases and J dropped 5; count of bases not matched to a gene: 6. For the CDR3, the DNA is TGTGCCAGCAGCTTGGTTGGGACAGGTCGGACTGAAGCTTTCTTT. Translated, it gives CASSLVGTGRTEAFF.

Ten or more counts support this clonotype. The chain couples TRBV20-1 to TRBJ1-1, with D unclear. The CDR3 is 12 residues long. Germline-derived CDR1 and CDR2 are DFQATT and SNEGSKA (reference sequence). With 1 base removed from V and 7 bases from J, the gap between germline ends came to 10 bases. CDR3 protein: CSARAPGLEAFF. In nucleotides, the CDR3 is TGCAGTGCTAGAGCGCCAGGACTTGAAGCTTTCTTT.

V is TRBV7-9 and J is TRBJ1-2; weak D call: TRBD1 (5 bases). Germline-derived CDR1 and CDR2 are SEHNR and FQNEAQ (reference sequence). CDR3 length: 14 amino acids. V lost 5 bases and J lost 1, with 11 bases in between. The CDR3 region has the DNA TGTGCCAGCAGCGGGGACCTCCTTAACTATGGCTACACCTTC. This sequence encodes CASSGDLLNYGYTF.

The chain is built from TRBV20-1 and TRBJ2-7; D is unresolved. The CDR3 is 13 residues long. The germline CDR1 and CDR2 sequences are DFQATT and SNEGSKA (reference sequence). Between the trimmed V and J ends, which lost 2 bases and 1 base, there was a span of 9 bases. Here the CDR3 reads CSARIIESYEQYF. In DNA form, the CDR3 reads TGCAGTGCTAGAATTATAGAGTCCTACGAGCAGTACTTC.

This clonotype was detected many times. The rearrangement links TRBV10-3 to TRBJ1-2; no reliable D call. Trimming cost V 3 bases and J 6 bases, with 14 bases left between them. The CDR3 extends over 14 amino acids. The germline V gene encodes CDR1 ENHRY and CDR2 SYGVKD. The CDR3 sequence: CAISERTGLDGYTF. The CDR3 nucleotides read TGTGCCATCAGTGAAAGGACCGGTCTGGATGGCTACACCTTC.

This clonotype was observed many times. This sequence joins TRBV12-5 and TRBJ2-5; TRBD2 might be the D (6 bases). The CDR3 runs 16 residues. Germline CDR1 is LGHNT and CDR2 is FRNRAP. Trimming pared 2 bases from V and 2 bases from J, leaving 15 bases between. In DNA form, the CDR3 reads TGTGCTAGTGGTTTGCCGCGCAGCGGGTTACAAGAGACCCAGTACTTC. Protein product: CASGLPRSGLQETQYF.

Many counts were recorded for this clonotype. The V call is TRBV3-1, the J call TRBJ2-1; tentative D call: TRBD1 (5 bases). The CDR3 contains 16 residues. The germline V gene has CDR1 LGHDT and CDR2 YNNKEL (reference sequence). The V end was cut by 0 bases, the J end by 2 bases, with 11 bases between. CDR3 sequence: CASSQDVRAAYNEQFF. As DNA, the CDR3 is TGTGCCAGCAGCCAAGATGTCAGGGCAGCCTACAATGAGCAGTTCTTC.

This clonotype was recorded at least ten times. The rearrangement uses TRBV12-3 or TRBV12-4 and TRBJ2-7; 14 positions match TRBD2. CDR3 length: 16 residues. V gave up 4 bases and J gave up 7 bases; unmatched junction bases: 9. The CDR3 protein is CASSSGLGLAGVEQYF. The CDR3 bases are TGTGCCAGCAGTTCGGGATTGGGACTAGCGGGAGTAGAGCAGTACTTC.

This clonotype came up many times. This chain links TRBV27 with TRBJ2-7; 9 nucleotides match TRBD1. Germline-derived CDR1 and CDR2 are MNHEY and SMNVEV (reference sequence). V was pared by 4 bases and J by 7 bases, with 8 bases of the junction left unmatched. The CDR3 contains 14 residues. CDR3 amino acids: CASSYPGQGGEQYF. CDR3 nucleotide sequence: TGTGCCAGCAGTTATCCGGGACAGGGTGGAGAGCAGTACTTC.

The sample holds many counts of this clonotype. The chain recombines TRBV19 with TRBJ1-2; possibly TRBD1 for D (6 bases). This CDR3 is 12 amino acids long. In germline, CDR1 is LNHDA, CDR2 SQIVND (reference sequence). The V end was cut by 6 bases, the J end by 8 bases, with 13 bases between. The CDR3 here is CASSGQRMGYTF. The CDR3, as DNA: TGTGCCAGTAGCGGACAGAGGATGGGCTACACCTTC.

This clonotype came up many times. CDR3 in amino acids: CSARGVLAGGRETQYF. Here the CDR3 DNA reads TGCAGTGCTAGAGGAGTCCTAGCGGGAGGTCGAGAGACCCAGTACTTC. The chain carries TRBV20-1 and TRBJ2-5; TRBD2 matches 11 bases. This CDR3 has 16 residues. Germline CDR1 DFQATT, CDR2 SNEGSKA (reference sequence). V lost 1 base, J lost 4 bases, and 8 bases stayed unmatched.

CDR3 amino acids: CASSEGPENIQYF. For the CDR3, the DNA is TGTGCCAGCAGTGAAGGGCCTGAGAACATTCAGTACTTC. This chain connects TRBV2 to TRBJ2-4; D remains ambiguous. This CDR3 has 13 residues. V was pared by 1 base and J by 7 bases, with 8 bases between. Germline CDR1 is SNHLY and CDR2 is FYNNEI.